This T cell receptor beta chain was retrieved from a study of molecular identifiers for immune sequencing clone quantification (dated by TCRdb to the late 2010s). Study-level background: In a replicate experiment, RNA from roughly 21,000 or 96,000 naive CD8 T cells was split into five aliquots, four of which were sequenced. This methods study used CD8 T cells to benchmark TCR RNA copy counting and molecular-identifier clustering-based TCR repertoire sequencing (MIDCIRS). Results the study describes overall, beyond this receptor: About 2.9 recovered TCR RNA copies per cell were obtained by modeling, versus approximately 10 by digital PCR, implying a capture efficiency of around 28%. Without barcode sub-clustering, chimeric consensus sequences inflated TCR diversity; chimeras reached as high as 47%. Identical TCR molecules sharing a barcode could cause highly expanded clone sizes to be underestimated. Naive libraries contained spiked-in Jurkat TCR RNA (around eleven copies' worth), which is not part of the donor repertoire. A single cell's worth of spiked-in Jurkat TCR RNA was reported detectable even among 850,000 to 1,000,000 naive CD8 T cells. Clones above 20 RNA copies held over 99% of molecules in CMV-specific effector cells but under 1% in naive cells.

Sequences MDHEN (CDR1) and SYDVKM (CDR2) are obtained from the germline V gene. From the cysteine through the phenylalanine, the CDR3 covers 14 amino acids. The kept DNA is CDR3 alone, 42 bases in frame from the first base. Libraries were built with PCR. Reads for this sample came from a NextSeq 500. Bulk TCR libraries were prepared as previously described, using TCR primers listed in Table S5. Purification of total RNA was performed with the Qiagen AllPrep DNA/RNA kit. Before any analysis, reads coming from multiple sequencing runs of the same library were combined into one pool. Under the source paper's analysis protocol: Reads were retained only if their TCR constant sequence matched exactly, and those retained reads were trimmed to 150 nt and grouped according to their 12-nt molecular barcodes. Within each barcode group, reads were sub-clustered at a 15% Levenshtein threshold, and quality-weighted consensus sequences were built per RNA molecule. Non-functional sequences were excluded, and lower-count sequences lying one edit away from another sequence were also excluded. On the basis of fitting two negative binomial distributions, barcode sub-clusters with fewer than 20% of the maximum read count were discarded. TCRdb took the public reads, trimmed them with fastp at Q25, ran MiXCR for clone calling and kept in-frame beta chains. Rows with one shared CDR3 protein collapse into an entry with the most common genes and DNA. TCRdb assigned the V and J calls; the authors' analysis was not used. For this sample there are 97,000 or so distinct CDR3 sequences; 35% appear just once. About 9.1% of the sample goes to the ten largest clones.

Libraries of naive CD8 T cells were built from anywhere between about 17,000 and 1,000,000 sorted cells, with 10%, 30% or 50% of the purified RNA used. Naive CD8 T cells, defined as CD8+CD4-CCR7+CD45RA+, were FACS-sorted into RLT Plus buffer on a BD FACSAria II. Detection sensitivity was tested by spiking Jurkat RNA equal to roughly nine TCR copies' worth into samples containing roughly 18,000-1,000,000 naive CD8 T cells. CD8 T cells were enriched with RosetteSep CD8+ T Cell Enrichment Cocktail and Ficoll-Paque, followed by ACK red cell lysis. About this clonotype itself: Its antigen has not been determined. A much larger clone differs from this one at a single base, so this may be a read error.

The clonotype originates from a human donor in good health. Some libraries in this study had Jurkat cell RNA spiked in. The specimen sequenced was naive CD8+ T cells from blood, with Jurkat cell RNA spiked in. The sample's cell subset or site label is to be understood as: FACS-sorted CD8+CD4-CCR7+CD45RA+ naive T cells. The sequence is built from TRBV28 and TRBJ2-3; a tentative D call is TRBD2 (5 bases match). The DNA sequence is TGTGCCAGCAGTTCAGGACTGAACACAGATACGCAGTGTTTT. Translation gives CASSSGLNTDTQCF.